Listed here are 25 T cell receptor beta chains from one sample, sequenced in a study of a mutant IDH1 vaccine in newly diagnosed glioma. Libraries were prepared by immunoSEQ multiplex PCR; TCRdb keeps only in-frame clonotypes and omits some of them. The data hold tens of thousands of clones, with about four fifths observed a single time. Time point noted: week 35, safety follow-up. Every vaccination contained 300 ug of the mutant IDH1 20-mer peptide and was paired with topical imiquimod. Their cognate antigens are unknown. The material sequenced was PBMCs, taken from a glioma patient whose treatment included an IDH1 peptide vaccine. The receptor source for this set is a young man with glioma.

The chain joins TRBV9 to TRBJ2-7; 8 bases are a match to TRBD1. This CDR3 region has 16 residues. Trimming cost V 0 bases and J 2 bases; bases outside gene matches: 7. Germline V CDR1 and CDR2: SGDLS, YYNGEE. CDR3 sequence (DNA): TGTGCCAGCAGCGTAGGTCCGGGACAGGCCGCCTACGAGCAGTACTTC. It codes for CASSVGPGQAAYEQYF.

The rearrangement links TRBV5-5 to TRBJ2-7; D not resolved. Germline CDR1 SGHKS, CDR2 YYEKEE (reference sequence). The CDR3 is 13 amino acids. V was shortened by 4 bases and J by 4 bases, with 12 bases between the two germline ends. The CDR3 DNA follows: TGTGCCAGCAGCCCTTATGCCCTTTACGAGCAGTACTTC. The encoded protein is CASSPYALYEQYF.

This clone was observed a single time. V gene TRBV11-1 combines with J gene TRBJ1-4; no definite D call. Looked up from germline, CDR1 is SGHAT and CDR2 is FQDESV (reference sequence). The CDR3 runs 13 residues. V lost 2 bases to trimming and J lost 8 bases, with 9 bases between them. CDR3 loop: CASSLHEDEKLFF. The DNA for the CDR3 is TGTGCCAGCAGCTTACATGAGGACGAAAAACTGTTTTTT.

The genes are TRBV4-2 and TRBJ2-1, with TRBD1 matching 7 bases. The CDR3 sequence is 18 residues long. Trimming at V came to 0 bases and at J to 2 bases, leaving 10 bases not matched to a gene. The germline V gene encodes CDR1 LGHNA and CDR2 YNFKEQ. CDR3 nucleotide sequence: TGTGCCAGCAGCCAAGATCTGGGCGAGGGGGCTACCTACAATGAGCAGTTCTTC. It yields the protein CASSQDLGEGATYNEQFF.

The chain employs TRBV9 and TRBJ2-1; D unresolved. Trimming stripped 3 bases from V and 8 bases from J, with 15 bases between. Germline V gives CDR1 SGDLS, CDR2 YYNGEE. The CDR3 contains 14 residues. The CDR3 DNA is TGTGCCAGCAGCGACCCCTCGACTGCGCATGAGCAGTTCTTC. It encodes CASSDPSTAHEQFF.

The chain has TRBV27 and TRBJ2-7; 7 bases are a match to TRBD2. This CDR3 comprises 14 residues. Germline V gene data show CDR1 as MNHEY and CDR2 as SMNVEV (reference sequence). The V gene end was trimmed by 5 bases and the J gene end by 5 bases; junction bases not matched to a gene: 9. The CDR3 here is CASSASGTNHEQYF. The CDR3 nucleotides are TGTGCCAGCAGTGCCTCCGGGACTAACCACGAGCAGTACTTC.

V usage is TRBV7-9 and J usage is TRBJ2-5; D gene ambiguous. The CDR3 extends over 14 amino acids. Germline V gene sequence: CDR1 SEHNR, CDR2 FQNEAQ (reference sequence). The germline V and J ends were trimmed by 1 base and 3 bases, with 9 bases remaining between them. The CDR3 sequence is CASSLVGPEETQYF. The CDR3 coding sequence is TGTGCCAGCAGCTTAGTCGGGCCGGAAGAGACCCAGTACTTC.

The chain carries TRBV7-9 and TRBJ1-1; no firm D call. There are 16 residues in the CDR3. The V and J ends lost 5 bases and 1 base respectively, with 17 bases between them. Per germline, CDR1 SEHNR and CDR2 FQNEAQ (reference sequence). CDR3 protein: CASSPPVLAGNTEAFF. DNA for the CDR3: TGTGCCAGCAGCCCCCCAGTCCTCGCGGGGAACACTGAAGCTTTCTTT. The full variable domain, completed using reference TRBV7-9 and TRBJ1-1, is DTGVSQNPRHKITKRGQNVTFRCDPISEHNRLYWYRQTLGQGPEFLTYFQNEAQLEKSRLLSDRFSAERPKGSFSTLEIQRTEQGDSAMYLCASSPPVLAGNTEAFFGQGTRLTVV.

CDR3 protein: CASSRTGSWEQYF. Written as DNA, the CDR3 is TGTGCCAGCAGCCGGACAGGGTCGTGGGAGCAGTACTTC. This sequence joins TRBV7-9 and TRBJ2-7; 8 nucleotides line up with TRBD1. Trimming cost V 5 bases and J 7 bases; bases outside gene matches: 7. This CDR3 is 13 amino acids long. The germline CDR1 and CDR2 sequences are SEHNR and FQNEAQ (reference sequence).

This sequence joins TRBV19 and TRBJ2-7; D might be TRBD2 (5 bases). Germline V gives CDR1 LNHDA, CDR2 SQIVND (reference sequence). The CDR3 has 15 residues. Trimming cost V 6 bases and J 2 bases, with 17 bases left between them. CDR3 amino acids: CASRQLGSNTYEQYF. In nucleotides, the CDR3 is TGTGCCAGTAGGCAATTGGGGAGCAACACCTACGAGCAGTACTTC.

The chain has TRBV5-4 and TRBJ2-7; D gene ambiguous. This CDR3 region has 13 residues. Germline V CDR1 and CDR2: SGHNT, YYREEE (reference sequence). V gave up 3 bases and J gave up 3 bases, with 10 bases separating them. The chain's CDR3 is CASSSVWGYEQYF. In nucleotides, the CDR3 is TGTGCCAGCAGCTCGGTCTGGGGCTACGAGCAGTACTTC.

The V and J genes are TRBV6-1 and TRBJ2-5; 7 nucleotides align to TRBD2. J gave up 4 bases and V 4 bases, and 12 bases lay outside the gene matches. Germline values: CDR1 MNHNS, CDR2 SASEGT. CDR3 length equals 16 residues. CDR3: CASSVAGGLIRETQYF. For the CDR3, the DNA is TGTGCCAGCAGTGTGGCCGGGGGGTTAATTAGAGAGACCCAGTACTTC.

CDR3 residues: CASSESVSGNQPQHF. CDR3 in DNA: TGTGCCAGCAGTGAATCTGTGTCAGGGAATCAGCCCCAGCATTTT. The chain has TRBV25-1 and TRBJ1-5; possible D gene TRBD1, 5 bases. The CDR3 totals 15 residues. Looked up from germline, CDR1 is MGHDK and CDR2 is SYGVNS. Trimming pared 1 base from V and 4 bases from J, leaving 11 bases between. Full variable domain (missing parts from reference TRBV25-1 and TRBJ1-5): EADIYQTPRYLVIGTGKKITLECSQTMGHDKMYWYQQDPGMELHLIHYSYGVNSTEKGDLSSESTVSRIRTEHFPLTLESARPSHTSQYLCASSESVSGNQPQHFGDGTRLSIL.

This chain links TRBV5-6 with TRBJ1-3; a possible D gene is TRBD1 (5 bases). V was shortened by 0 bases and J by 4 bases, with 11 bases between the two germline ends. CDR1 and CDR2 (germline): SGHDT, YYEEEE. The CDR3 covers 15 residues. The chain's CDR3 is CASSLGTYQGNTIYF. CDR3 bases: TGTGCCAGCAGCTTGGGGACATACCAGGGAAACACCATATATTTT.

The chain uses TRBV5-4 and TRBJ2-7; no firm D call. Trimming left V 2 bases short and J 2 bases short, with 14 bases between. Germline V gene lookup returns CDR1 SGHNT and CDR2 YYREEE (reference sequence). There are 15 residues in the CDR3. As DNA, the CDR3 is TGTGCCAGCAGCTTTTCGTGGGGAAGGGCCTACGAGCAGTACTTC. It yields the protein CASSFSWGRAYEQYF.

The genes are TRBV5-1 and TRBJ2-5; D remains ambiguous. This CDR3 is 11 amino acids long. The germline gives CDR1 SGHRS, CDR2 YFSETQ. Trimming removed 4 bases at V and 2 bases at J, with 3 bases between. Written as DNA, the CDR3 is TGCGCCAGCAGCCGACAAGAGACCCAGTACTTC. Amino acid sequence: CASSRQETQYF.

V usage is TRBV4-3 and J usage is TRBJ2-7, with D possibly being TRBD1 (5 bases). Germline CDR1 reads LGHNA; CDR2 reads YSLEER. The CDR3 is 15 amino acids. V was pared by 0 bases and J by 3 bases, with 12 bases between. Here the CDR3 DNA reads TGCGCCAGCAGCCAAGACAGGGCGGCGGTCTACGAGCAGTACTTC. Protein product: CASSQDRAAVYEQYF.

The chain is built from TRBV5-8 and TRBJ1-2, with 7 bases lining up with TRBD1. CDR1 SGHTS and CDR2 YDEGEE come from the germline V gene. The CDR3 runs to 13 residues. V dropped 5 bases and J dropped 8; count of bases not matched to a gene: 9. The CDR3 DNA sequence: TGTGCCAGCAGGCCCACAGGGGCCAGAGGCTACACCTTC. It specifies CASRPTGARGYTF.

The rearrangement links TRBV7-9 to TRBJ2-4; TRBD2 aligns across 7 bases. The CDR3 sequence is 16 residues long. The germline V gene encodes CDR1 SEHNR and CDR2 FQNEAQ (reference sequence). Trimming removed 6 bases from V and 6 bases from J; junction bases left unmatched: 14. The CDR3 loop is CASRPTSATLPNIQYF. The CDR3 DNA follows: TGTGCCAGCAGGCCCACTAGCGCTACCTTGCCAAACATTCAGTACTTC. Filled out from reference TRBV7-9 and TRBJ2-4, the complete variable domain reads DTGVSQNPRHKITKRGQNVTFRCDPISEHNRLYWYRQTLGQGPEFLTYFQNEAQLEKSRLLSDRFSAERPKGSFSTLEIQRTEQGDSAMYLCASRPTSATLPNIQYFGAGTRLSVL.

V is TRBV15 and J is TRBJ2-7, with TRBD2 identical over 12 bases. Per germline, CDR1 LNHNV and CDR2 YYDKDF (reference sequence). Trimming removed 0 bases from V and 4 bases from J; junction bases left unmatched: 1. The CDR3 covers 15 residues. CDR3 bases: TGTGCCACCAGCAGAGATCTAGCGGGAGGGTACGAGCAGTACTTC. Protein sequence: CATSRDLAGGYEQYF.

This rearrangement joins TRBV27 to TRBJ1-2; D remains unclear. The germline CDR1 and CDR2 sequences are MNHEY and SMNVEV (reference sequence). Deletions cut 2 bases from V and 0 bases from J, with 7 bases between. This CDR3 has 14 residues. The DNA of the CDR3 is TGTGCCAGCAGTTTAAGTACAGCTAACTATGGCTACACCTTC. This codes for CASSLSTANYGYTF.

This chain uses TRBV5-1 with TRBJ2-3; 8 bases are shared with TRBD1. With V trimmed by 2 bases and J by 5 bases, 4 bases remained unmatched. The CDR3 loop spans 14 amino acids. Per the germline V gene, CDR1 is SGHRS and CDR2 is YFSETQ. This CDR3 reads CASSLEQGVDTQYF. CDR3 DNA sequence: TGCGCCAGCAGCTTAGAACAGGGGGTAGATACGCAGTATTTT.

The chain employs TRBV9 and TRBJ1-1, with D possibly being TRBD1 (5 bases). The CDR3 is 18 residues long. Trimming cost V 3 bases and J 3 bases, with 24 bases left between them. Germline V gene lookup returns CDR1 SGDLS and CDR2 YYNGEE. DNA of the CDR3: TGTGCCAGCAGCGCCGTGGGAGGGGCAGGGATGTTTTACACTGAAGCTTTCTTT. As protein: CASSAVGGAGMFYTEAFF.

This clone was counted between two and nine times. This chain links TRBV7-9 with TRBJ1-6; 8 nucleotides match TRBD1. Germline CDR1 reads SEHNR; CDR2 reads FQNEAQ (reference sequence). This CDR3 is 17 amino acids long. Unmatched junction bases numbered 10, after V lost 5 bases and J lost 4 bases. The CDR3 DNA reads as TGTGCCAGCAGCCCCTACGGGACAGGACCTTATAATTCACCCCTCCACTTT. It translates to CASSPYGTGPYNSPLHF.

The chain uses TRBV19 and TRBJ2-1; TRBD1 or TRBD2 may be the D gene (6 bases each). The V end was cut by 6 bases, the J end by 6 bases, with 21 bases between. CDR3 length equals 16 residues. Germline-derived CDR1 and CDR2 are LNHDA and SQIVND (reference sequence). In nucleotides, the CDR3 is TGTGCCAGTAGCCCAACCCACTCGGGGGCCTTCAATGAGCAGTTCTTC. It yields the protein CASSPTHSGAFNEQFF.